Detailed here is one TCR beta chain. No antigen is known for it. The entry originates in a study of cytomegalovirus exposure and HLA in healthy donors. In the study overall: Within an early data release were about 85 million unique TCRs drawn from HLA-typed donors.

A multiplex PCR was run with 60 Vbeta primers and 13 Jbeta primers. Measured with immunoSEQ multiplex PCR; TCRdb has only the in-frame clones, and not every one. Here the sample spans 120,000 or so clones, 80% being singletons. Study conclusions and caveats: It was 164 TCR beta chains that were listed as cytomegalovirus-associated. TCR beta sequences numbering roughly 16,000 were associated with HLA alleles at 0.05 false discovery rate in a later analysis.

Germline V gene data show CDR1 as SGHTA and CDR2 as FQGTGA. V gave up 5 bases and J gave up 1 base, with 8 bases separating them. The CDR3 sequence is 13 residues long. This clonotype was obtained from an older woman in good health and CMV-seropositive. The sequencing sample was made of PBMCs. The rearrangement joins TRBV7-3 to TRBJ1-1, with D hard to call. The CDR3: CASSRERNTEAFF. The CDR3 DNA follows: TGTGCCAGCAGCCGGGAGAGGAACACTGAAGCTTTCTTT.